These T cell receptor beta chains were read from a single sample in a study of CD8+CD57+ T cells in acquired aplastic anemia. Each CDR3 protein is one row after TCRdb ran MiXCR on the reads. The repertoire includes a few hundred thousand distinct CDR3 sequences, roughly 34% of them detected once, and around 0.82% sits in the top ten. The sequenced sample consisted of sorted CD4+, CD8+, or CD8+CD57+ T cells (not recorded which) from PBMCs. The receptors were sampled from a human donor with aplastic anemia. Both conserved end residues are part of each CDR3. The D gene is left open where the match is weak. Clone size is stated in some rows and not others, as once, few, many or a class when expanded.

J gene	D gene	clone size	V gene	CDR3 protein	CDR3 DNA
TRBJ1-2	.	few	TRBV6-1	CASTEVGDGYTF	TGTGCCAGCACTGAAGTCGGCGATGGCTACACCTTC
TRBJ2-7	.	few	TRBV2	CASTAAAIQQYF	TGTGCCAGCACGGCGGCTGCGATTCAGCAGTACTTC
TRBJ1-5	TRBD1	.	TRBV2	CASKRDRAQPQHF	TGTGCCAGCAAAAGGGACAGGGCTCAGCCCCAGCATTTT
TRBJ1-6	.	.	TRBV28	CASRRGGSESPLHF	TGTGCCAGCAGACGCGGCGGATCGGAATCACCCCTCCACTTT
TRBJ1-1	.	many	TRBV7-8	CASSSGQANTEAFF	TGTGCCAGCAGCTCCGGACAAGCGAACACTGAAGCTTTCTTT
TRBJ1-5	TRBD1	.	TRBV5-1	CASSLETGNQPQHF	TGCGCCAGCAGCTTGGAGACAGGGAATCAGCCCCAGCATTTT
TRBJ1-1	.	many	TRBV20-1	CSARETVYTEAFF	TGCAGTGCTAGGGAGACGGTCTACACTGAAGCTTTCTTT
TRBJ1-5	.	few	TRBV3-1	CASSPRSSSNQPQHF	TGTGCCAGCAGCCCCCGATCCAGTAGCAATCAGCCCCAGCATTTT
TRBJ2-5	TRBD1	once	TRBV12-3/TRBV12-4	CASRSTGGPRETQYF	TGTGCCAGCAGATCCACAGGGGGACCAAGAGAGACCCAGTACTTC
TRBJ1-5	.	many	TRBV2	CASSKGQPDSNQPQHF	TGTGCCAGCAGTAAAGGACAGCCAGATAGCAATCAGCCCCAGCATTTT
TRBJ2-5	TRBD2	many	TRBV15	CATSREAGGEETQYF	TGTGCCACCAGCAGAGAGGCGGGGGGTGAAGAGACCCAGTACTTC
TRBJ2-2	TRBD1	.	TRBV7-6	CASSLTPDRGQTGELFF	TGTGCCAGCAGCCTGACCCCTGACAGGGGGCAAACCGGGGAGCTGTTTTTT
TRBJ1-2	TRBD1	many	TRBV19	CASSIVSGGDYGYTF	TGTGCCAGTAGTATAGTCTCAGGGGGAGACTATGGCTACACCTTC
TRBJ2-7	TRBD1	few	TRBV6-5	CASRVGTATYEQYF	TGTGCCAGCAGAGTCGGGACAGCGACTTACGAGCAGTACTTC
TRBJ1-3	.	many	TRBV7-9	CASGGGSLGNTIYF	TGTGCCAGCGGAGGGGGTTCCCTTGGAAACACCATATATTTT
TRBJ1-5	.	.	TRBV15	CATSRDLGQPHF	TGTGCCACCAGCAGAGATTTAGGACAGCCACATTTT
TRBJ2-1	TRBD1	few	TRBV9	CASSVAGTGGNEQFF	TGTGCCAGCAGCGTAGCCGGGACAGGGGGGAATGAGCAGTTCTTC
TRBJ2-3	TRBD2	few	TRBV20-1	CSASALAGGPDTQYF	TGCAGTGCTAGTGCACTAGCGGGGGGGCCAGATACGCAGTATTTT
TRBJ2-1	TRBD1	few	TRBV7-3	CASSLDRGRNEQFF	TGTGCCAGCAGCTTAGACAGGGGGCGCAATGAGCAGTTCTTC
TRBJ2-1	.	few	TRBV20-1	CSARQGNEQFF	TGCAGTGCTAGACAGGGGAATGAGCAGTTCTTC
TRBJ1-2	TRBD1	.	TRBV24-1	CATDRETF	TGTGCCACGGACAGGGAGACCTTC
TRBJ2-3	.	.	TRBV5-1	CASSLSLGGNTDTQYF	TGCGCCAGCAGCTTGAGTTTGGGGGGCAACACAGATACGCAGTATTTT
TRBJ2-5	.	many	TRBV15	CATSREGVRETQYF	TGTGCCACCAGCAGAGAAGGGGTCCGAGAGACCCAGTACTTC
TRBJ1-1	.	few	TRBV20-1	CSARDRKGGGTEAFF	TGCAGTGCTAGAGATCGTAAGGGAGGGGGCACTGAAGCTTTCTTT
TRBJ1-4	.	many	TRBV19	CASSQDRNEKLFF	TGTGCCAGTAGCCAGGACAGAAATGAAAAACTGTTTTTT
TRBJ1-2	.	many	TRBV7-8	CASSLASGWAAGNGYTF	TGTGCCAGCAGCTTAGCTTCGGGTTGGGCGGCAGGGAATGGCTACACCTTC
TRBJ1-6	.	.	TRBV30	CAWSKENNSPLHF	TGTGCCTGGTCCAAGGAGAATAATTCACCCCTCCACTTT
TRBJ2-1	.	few	TRBV7-2	CAGASYNEQFF	TGTGCTGGGGCCTCCTACAATGAGCAGTTCTTC
TRBJ2-1	.	.	TRBV5-1	CASSLGVGSSYNEQFF	TGCGCCAGCAGCTTGGGTGTTGGGAGCTCCTACAATGAGCAGTTCTTC